This entry lists 10 T cell receptor beta chains sequenced from one sample in a study of blood T cell repertoires in COVID-19. Libraries were prepared by immunoSEQ multiplex PCR; TCRdb keeps only in-frame clonotypes and omits some of them. The table records some 190,000 clones, less than 90% of them present only once. The sample taken for sequencing was peripheral blood. All receptors come from a human donor in a cohort sampled during active COVID-19.

The gene calls are TRBV29-1 and TRBJ2-1, with a weak D call TRBD2 (6 bases). V was trimmed by 6 bases and J by 0 bases, leaving 21 bases between them. The germline gives CDR1 SQVTM, CDR2 ANQGSEA. This CDR3 is built from 17 residues. The chain's CDR3 is CSVRGTPLPSSYNEQFF. In DNA, the CDR3 is TGCAGCGTGAGAGGGACTCCACTTCCGAGCTCCTACAATGAGCAGTTCTTC.

The chain has TRBV19 and TRBJ2-3, with D perhaps matching TRBD1 (5 bases). The germline V gene encodes CDR1 LNHDA and CDR2 SQIVND (reference sequence). The CDR3 loop spans 15 amino acids. V gave up 7 bases and J gave up 3 bases, with 17 bases separating them. CDR3 in amino acids: CASNSPGLGTDTQYF. CDR3 nucleotide sequence: TGTGCCAGTAATTCGCCAGGGCTGGGGACAGATACGCAGTATTTT.

The table lists this clone with a few counts. The chain joins TRBV18 to TRBJ1-2; D not certain. Trimming cost V 2 bases and J 4 bases, with 11 bases left between them. This CDR3 comprises 14 residues. CDR1 is KGHSH, CDR2 LQKENI, per germline. The CDR3: CASSPSQNIYGYTF. Written as DNA, the CDR3 is TGTGCCAGCTCACCAAGTCAGAATATCTATGGCTACACCTTC.

This chain uses TRBV7-9 with TRBJ2-4; D ambiguous. V gave up 5 bases and J gave up 4 bases, with 9 bases separating them. There are 13 residues in the CDR3. CDR1 is SEHNR, CDR2 FQNEAQ, per germline (reference sequence). As DNA, the CDR3 is TGTGCCAGCAGCGCGGTTGTTAAAAACATTCAGTACTTC. This gives the protein CASSAVVKNIQYF.

This chain joins TRBV7-6 and TRBJ1-1, with D possibly being TRBD1 (6 bases). This CDR3 is 16 amino acids long. Per the germline V gene, CDR1 is SGHVS and CDR2 is FNYEAQ. V was trimmed by 4 bases and J by 0 bases, leaving 15 bases between them. CDR3 bases: TGTGCCAGCAGCTCCTCGGGACATCTCATGAACACTGAAGCTTTCTTT. This sequence encodes CASSSSGHLMNTEAFF.

The chain links TRBV10-3 to TRBJ1-1; TRBD1 matches 10 bases. Looked up from germline, CDR1 is ENHRY and CDR2 is SYGVKD. Losses at the gene ends were 0 bases for V and 12 bases for J; bases not matched to a gene: 7. The length of the CDR3 is 14 residues. DNA of the CDR3: TGTGCCATCAGTGAGTCCGACAGGGGGCAGACGTCTTTCTTT. This codes for CAISESDRGQTSFF.

This chain connects TRBV6-5 to TRBJ1-2, with D hard to call. V was trimmed by 0 bases and J by 7 bases, leaving 9 bases between them. The germline V gene has CDR1 MNHEY and CDR2 SVGAGI. The CDR3 covers 13 residues. The CDR3 protein is CASSYSQIRGYTF. The CDR3 nucleotides read TGTGCCAGCAGTTACTCCCAGATACGTGGCTACACCTTC.

This clone was detected once. The chain carries TRBV10-3 and TRBJ1-4; D uncertain. Trimming removed 10 bases at V and 0 bases at J, with 9 bases between. There are 13 residues in the CDR3. Germline V CDR1 and CDR2: ENHRY, SYGVKD. The DNA for the CDR3 is TGTGCCACCACGGACTCAACTAATGAAAAACTGTTTTTT. Translation: CATTDSTNEKLFF.

This chain joins TRBV27 and TRBJ2-7; 9 positions match TRBD2. CDR3 size: 14 residues. The trim removed 6 bases at V and 2 bases at J, leaving 5 bases unmatched. CDR1 is MNHEY and CDR2 is SMNVEV in the germline V gene (reference sequence). CDR3 in DNA: TGTGCCAGCAGCCCGGGCGGGAGGGCCTACGAGCAGTACTTC. The encoded protein is CASSPGGRAYEQYF.

This chain connects TRBV10-1 to TRBJ1-1, with D possibly being TRBD1 (5 bases). V dropped 4 bases and J dropped 3 bases, with 12 bases sitting between them. The CDR3 runs 14 residues. Per germline, CDR1 WNHNN and CDR2 SYGVQD (reference sequence). CDR3 nucleotide sequence: TGCGCCAGCAGTGTGGCAGCCAGGGACACTGAAGCTTTCTTT. It specifies CASSVAARDTEAFF.